The 30 T cell receptor beta chains below all came from one sample that was sequenced in a study of blood T cells in healthy people across ages (dated by TCRdb to between 2015 and 2017). The library was built by means of 5' RACE. Sequencing was carried out with an Illumina HiSeq 2500. A second roughly 6 to 11 cycle PCR used a sample-barcoded 5' primer and a J-beta primer mix. The public sequencing data were trimmed at Q25 with fastp and processed into clonotypes with MiXCR by TCRdb, which kept only in-frame beta chains. Rows with a matching CDR3 protein are joined into one entry that keeps the most common DNA and genes. Here the sample has over a million distinct CDR3 sequences; 35% to 55% occur a single time. The ten largest make up approximately 20% of the sample. The material sequenced was blood. These receptors came from a woman aged 55-69 years in good health.

The chain combines TRBV6-5 with TRBJ2-1, with D possibly matching TRBD2 (6 bases). The assigned J gene may be wrong: the sequence end matches TRBJ2-7 better. This CDR3 has 19 residues. Germline V lookup: CDR1 MNHEY, CDR2 SVGAGI. The CDR3 DNA follows: TGTGCCAGCAGTTACTCTGAAGCGGCACGGGGGAGCTCCTACAATGAGCAGTACTTC. Encoded protein: CASSYSEAARGSSYNEQYF.

This chain links TRBV6-2 or TRBV6-3 with TRBJ2-7; D not certain. The CDR3 contains 12 residues. Trimming removed 5 bases from V and 10 bases from J, with 15 bases in between. In germline, CDR1 is MNHEY, CDR2 SVGEGT. This chain's CDR3 is CASSPNDFDQYF. DNA for the CDR3: TGTGCCAGCAGTCCGAATGACTTTGACCAGTACTTC.

Concerning this clonotype itself: One end of the junction fails to match germline, which may point to a read error. The CDR3 spells CASSLLAGRGSYNAQFF. In DNA form, the CDR3 reads TGTGCCAGCAGCTTACTAGCGGGAAGGGGATCCTACAATGCGCAGTTCTTC. The chain couples TRBV11-2 to TRBJ2-1; 9 bases match TRBD2. CDR1 is SGHAT, CDR2 FQNNGV, per germline. The CDR3 contains 17 residues.

This sequence joins TRBV27 and TRBJ2-7, with 7 bases identical to TRBD1. The CDR3 runs to 15 residues. The trim removed 5 bases at V and 0 bases at J, leaving 7 bases unmatched. Germline V CDR1 and CDR2: MNHEY, SMNVEV (reference sequence). The CDR3 sequence: CASSRQGDSSYEQYF. CDR3 DNA: TGTGCCAGCAGTAGACAGGGAGACAGCTCCTACGAGCAGTACTTC.

V and J are TRBV6-5 and TRBJ2-1, with D possibly being TRBD2 (6 bases). The CDR3 loop spans 16 amino acids. V was shortened by 2 bases and J by 9 bases, with 20 bases between the two germline ends. CDR1 is MNHEY and CDR2 is SVGAGI in the germline V gene. CDR3: CASSYLGGDHPREQFF. The CDR3 region has the DNA TGTGCCAGCAGTTACCTCGGGGGAGATCACCCACGTGAGCAGTTCTTC.

The gene calls are TRBV5-1 and TRBJ2-5, with D perhaps TRBD1 or TRBD2 (5 bases each). The CDR3 length is 13 residues. CDR1 SGHRS and CDR2 YFSETQ come from the germline V gene. V lost 1 base, J lost 6 bases, and 10 bases lay in between. The CDR3 protein is CASSLYGGQTQYF. The CDR3, as DNA: TGCGCCAGCAGCTTGTATGGGGGACAGACCCAGTACTTC.

The chain has TRBV27 and TRBJ2-1; either TRBD1 or TRBD2 may supply D (5 bases each). The CDR3 is 13 residues long. CDR1 is MNHEY and CDR2 is SMNVEV in the germline V gene (reference sequence). V lost 4 bases to trimming and J lost 9 bases, with 13 bases between them. CDR3 amino acids: CASSWDLVGEQFF. In DNA, the CDR3 is TGTGCCAGCAGTTGGGACCTGGTCGGTGAGCAGTTCTTC.

This chain uses TRBV7-8 with TRBJ2-2; D is ambiguous. Germline V gene data show CDR1 as SGHVS and CDR2 as FQNEAQ. This CDR3 contains 15 residues. V was clipped by 2 bases and J by 4 bases, with 11 bases between them. The CDR3: CASSLMVWGTGELFF. The CDR3 region has the DNA TGTGCCAGCAGCTTAATGGTATGGGGCACCGGGGAGCTGTTTTTT. Supplemented by reference TRBV7-8 and TRBJ2-2, the full variable domain reads GAGVSQSPRYKVAKRGQDVALRCDPISGHVSLFWYQQALGQGPEFLTYFQNEAQLDKSGLPSDRFFAERPEGSVSTLKIQRTQQEDSAVYLCASSLMVWGTGELFFGEGSRLTVL.

This clonotype was counted a single time. The CDR3 spells CASSYPRGAGSYNEQFF. The CDR3 DNA reads as TGTGCCAGCAGTTACCCTAGGGGAGCAGGCTCCTACAATGAGCAGTTCTTC. The chain recombines TRBV6-5 with TRBJ2-1; either TRBD1 or TRBD2 may fit D (5 bases each). Trimming removed 2 bases from V and 0 bases from J, with 14 bases in between. Germline CDR1 reads MNHEY; CDR2 reads SVGAGI. The CDR3 is 17 residues long.

The chain joins TRBV6-1 to TRBJ2-3, with TRBD2 matching 12 bases. The germline V gene encodes CDR1 MNHNS and CDR2 SASEGT. The CDR3 runs 15 residues. Trimming took 6 bases from V and 7 from J; bases not matched to a gene: 8. The DNA for the CDR3 is TGTGCCAGCAGGCCGGGACTAGCGGGTCCCAATACGCAGTATTTT. Residues: CASRPGLAGPNTQYF.

V usage is TRBV20-1 and J usage is TRBJ2-3; the D call may be TRBD1 or TRBD2 (5 bases each). V was cut by 0 bases and J by 6 bases, with 13 bases left in between. The CDR3 sequence is 14 residues long. The germline V gene has CDR1 DFQATT and CDR2 SNEGSKA (reference sequence). CDR3 nucleotide sequence: TGCAGTGCTAGAGAGGGTGGGGGAAGGGATACGCAGTATTTT. Protein sequence: CSAREGGGRDTQYF.

The V gene is TRBV27, the J gene TRBJ2-1; perhaps TRBD1 as D (6 bases). This CDR3 is 14 amino acids long. Germline CDR1 and CDR2: MNHEY and SMNVEV (reference sequence). The V end lost 2 bases, the J end lost 8 bases, and 13 bases lay between the germline ends. The CDR3: CASSLTWGLDEQFF. CDR3 DNA sequence: TGTGCCAGCAGTTTAACCTGGGGGCTGGATGAGCAGTTCTTC.

The V and J genes are TRBV5-1 and TRBJ2-3; D might be TRBD1 or TRBD2, each matching 6 bases. This CDR3 region has 18 residues. Germline values: CDR1 SGHRS, CDR2 YFSETQ. V was cut by 0 bases and J by 3 bases, with 20 bases left in between. CDR3 nucleotides: TGCGCCAGCAGCTTGGAATGGGCACAGGCGGGGACAACAGATACGCAGTATTTT. It yields the protein CASSLEWAQAGTTDTQYF. Full variable domain (outside the CDR3, taken from reference TRBV5-1 and TRBJ2-3): KAGVTQTPRYLIKTRGQQVTLSCSPISGHRSVSWYQQTPGQGLQFLFEYFSETQRNKGNFPGRFSGRQFSNSRSEMNVSTLELGDSALYLCASSLEWAQAGTTDTQYFGPGTRLTVL.

This clonotype turned up a few times. The chain couples TRBV11-2 to TRBJ2-1; the D is unclear. The CDR3 is 16 amino acids. The germline V and J ends were trimmed by 1 base and 3 bases, with 13 bases remaining between them. CDR1 and CDR2 (germline): SGHAT, FQNNGV. Written as DNA, the CDR3 is TGTGCCAGCAGCTTAGTGGCCGACAACAACTACAATGAGCAGTTCTTC. Residues: CASSLVADNNYNEQFF.

This chain joins TRBV11-2 and TRBJ2-5; D remains unclear. Germline V gene lookup returns CDR1 SGHAT and CDR2 FQNNGV. The CDR3 loop spans 13 amino acids. The V end was cut by 5 bases, the J end by 1 base, with 8 bases between. The CDR3 is CASSVVLQETQYF. In DNA, the CDR3 is TGTGCCAGCAGCGTAGTCCTCCAAGAGACCCAGTACTTC.

A few counts support this clonotype. J is TRBJ2-7 and V is TRBV20-1; the D is unclear. Germline V gene sequence: CDR1 DFQATT, CDR2 SNEGSKA (reference sequence). The CDR3 is made up of 13 amino acids. Deletions cut 4 bases from V and 0 bases from J, with 10 bases between. CDR3 in amino acids: CSAIPMSSYEQYF. DNA of the CDR3: TGCAGTGCTATTCCGATGAGCTCCTACGAGCAGTACTTC.

The rearrangement links TRBV10-3 to TRBJ2-7, with D perhaps TRBD1 (5 bases). CDR3 length: 15 amino acids. Germline-derived CDR1 and CDR2 are ENHRY and SYGVKD. Trimming shortened V by 0 bases and J by 3 bases, and 12 bases separated the two germline ends. In DNA, the CDR3 is TGTGCCATCAGTGAGTCGCGGCGACAGAACTACGAGCAGTACTTC. Translated: CAISESRRQNYEQYF.

The chain has TRBV9 and TRBJ2-7; 9 bases are a match to TRBD2. Germline CDR1 SGDLS, CDR2 YYNGEE. The V and J ends lost 3 bases and 5 bases, in that order; junction bases with no gene match: 6. The CDR3 covers 14 residues. CDR3 amino acids: CASSGSGRSHEQYF. The CDR3 bases are TGTGCCAGCAGCGGGAGCGGGAGGTCACACGAGCAGTACTTC.

The chain employs TRBV2 and TRBJ2-3; 8 bases line up with TRBD2. The CDR3 has 16 residues. V gave up 6 bases and J gave up 3 bases; unmatched junction bases: 11. Germline V lookup: CDR1 SNHLY, CDR2 FYNNEI. The chain's CDR3 is CASSTREAGVTDTQYF. The CDR3 DNA is TGTGCCAGCAGCACGCGAGAAGCGGGAGTGACAGATACGCAGTATTTT.

This clonotype turned up a few times. The chain employs TRBV7-2 and TRBJ1-2; no firm D call. Trimming left V 5 bases short and J 4 bases short, with 14 bases between. The germline V gene has CDR1 SGHTA and CDR2 FQGNSA. This CDR3 contains 14 residues. DNA for the CDR3: TGTGCCAGCAGCCAAGGACGGACCACCTATGGCTACACCTTC. Protein product: CASSQGRTTYGYTF.

V gene TRBV5-8 combines with J gene TRBJ2-1; TRBD2 matches at 11 bases. Trimming at V came to 0 bases and at J to 9 bases, leaving 8 bases not matched to a gene. Germline V gene sequence: CDR1 SGHTS, CDR2 YDEGEE. The length of the CDR3 is 16 residues. The CDR3 is CASSLVLAGDVSEQFF. In DNA form, the CDR3 reads TGTGCCAGCAGCTTGGTACTAGCGGGGGATGTTAGTGAGCAGTTCTTC. The variable domain in full, with the rest retrieved from reference TRBV5-8 and TRBJ2-1, is EAGVTQSPTHLIKTRGQQATLRCSPISGHTSVYWYQQALGLGLQFLLWYDEGEERNRGNFPPRFSGRQFPNYSSELNVNALELEDSALYLCASSLVLAGDVSEQFFGPGTRLTVL.

This clonotype was counted a few times. The rearrangement joins TRBV27 to TRBJ1-5, with D maybe TRBD1 (6 bases). CDR1 and CDR2 from the germline V gene are MNHEY and SMNVEV (reference sequence). The CDR3 contains 15 residues. The V gene lost 0 bases and the J gene lost 7 bases, with 13 bases spanning the gap. The CDR3 spells CASSLSIGGRQPQHF. The CDR3 region has the DNA TGTGCCAGCAGTTTATCGATCGGGGGGCGACAGCCCCAGCATTTT.

V usage is TRBV13 and J usage is TRBJ2-7, with 9 bases fitting TRBD2. The J segment lost 2 bases and the V segment lost 5 bases, leaving 4 bases of the junction unmatched. The CDR3 extends over 14 amino acids. Germline loops: CDR1 PRHDT, CDR2 FYEKMQ (reference sequence). This chain's CDR3 is CASSAGLATYEQYF. CDR3 coding DNA: TGTGCCAGCAGCGCCGGACTAGCGACCTACGAGCAGTACTTC.

The chain recombines TRBV11-2 with TRBJ2-3; tentatively, D is TRBD2 (6 bases). V lost 5 bases, J lost 1 base, and 13 bases lay in between. The CDR3 is 15 residues long. The germline V gene has CDR1 SGHAT and CDR2 FQNNGV. CDR3 sequence: CASSGGVAGTDTQYF. The CDR3 DNA reads as TGTGCCAGCAGCGGTGGGGTAGCGGGCACAGATACGCAGTATTTT.

This clonotype was seen more than once but under ten times. The genes are TRBV20-1 and TRBJ2-7, with TRBD2 identical over 9 bases. CDR1 is DFQATT, CDR2 SNEGSKA, per germline (reference sequence). The CDR3 extends over 15 amino acids. V lost 5 bases to trimming and J lost 6 bases; unmatched junction nucleotides: 14. The CDR3 sequence: CSAGNLAGVYGEQYF. The CDR3 DNA reads TGCAGTGCTGGTAATTTAGCGGGGGTTTACGGCGAGCAGTACTTC.

J is TRBJ2-7 and V is TRBV20-1, with D maybe TRBD2 (5 bases). Germline V gene lookup returns CDR1 DFQATT and CDR2 SNEGSKA (reference sequence). The V end lost 4 bases, the J end lost 2 bases, and 21 bases lay between the germline ends. This CDR3 has 16 residues. Written as DNA, the CDR3 is TGCAGTGCTAACCCGGTGGCGGGCAGTAGTACCTACGAGCAGTACTTC. This codes for CSANPVAGSSTYEQYF.

This clonotype was seen once. The gene calls are TRBV6-5 and TRBJ1-5; the D gene is possibly TRBD1 (6 bases). This CDR3 contains 15 residues. Germline V gene sequence: CDR1 MNHEY, CDR2 SVGAGI. Trimming stripped 5 bases from V and 1 base from J, with 12 bases between. The CDR3 DNA follows: TGTGCCAGCAGTCGCGTAACAGGGAGCAATCAGCCCCAGCATTTT. Translating gives CASSRVTGSNQPQHF.

V and J are TRBV6-5 and TRBJ2-1; TRBD2 is a possible D gene (6 bases). Germline assignment: CDR1 MNHEY and CDR2 SVGAGI. The CDR3 loop spans 15 amino acids. The germline V and J ends were trimmed by 2 bases and 7 bases, with 15 bases remaining between them. As DNA, the CDR3 is TGTGCCAGCAGTTACGTGGGGGGTGTTAAGAATGAGCAGTTCTTC. It specifies CASSYVGGVKNEQFF.

The V gene is TRBV6-2 or TRBV6-3, the J gene TRBJ2-7; TRBD2 might be the D (6 bases). V was pared by 6 bases and J by 7 bases, with 28 bases between. CDR3 size: 17 residues. Germline V gene sequence: CDR1 MNHEY, CDR2 SVGEGT. The CDR3 loop is CASSEGSGGPGEYEQYF. CDR3 sequence (DNA): TGTGCCAGCAGCGAAGGGTCCGGAGGGCCGGGGGAGTATGAGCAGTACTTC.

A word on this clonotype: The junction differs from germline at one of its ends, possibly a read error. V gene TRBV7-6 combines with J gene TRBJ2-5, with 7 positions matching TRBD1. CDR1 and CDR2 from the germline V gene are SGHVS and FNYEAQ. The CDR3 extends over 15 amino acids. Written as DNA, the CDR3 is TGTGCCAGCAGTTTAGCGAGGGGGCCCCAAGAGACCCAGTACTTC. It yields the protein CASSLARGPQETQYF.